The rows below give T cell receptor beta chains drawn from one sample of a study of blood T cell repertoires in COVID-19. Method: immunoSEQ multiplex PCR; TCRdb's copy keeps in-frame clones and lacks some. The sample includes some 190,000 clones, over 75% of them seen just once. Sequencing was done on a sample of PBMCs or T cells enriched from blood (not recorded which). Every receptor here comes from a man aged 30 to 39 with acute COVID-19. Both conserved end residues are part of each CDR3. Some rows mark clone size as missing; the rest say once, few, many or name a class of expanded clone.

>TRBV6-1|.|TRBJ2-5
CASSETTGTQLRGTQYF
>TRBV11-2|.|TRBJ2-2
CASSWGTANTGELFF
>TRBV27|.|TRBJ1-1
CASSRLQGPTLTSGTKAFF
>TRBV2|.|TRBJ1-1
CASRGQGVGGAFF
>TRBV5-4|.|TRBJ2-2
CASSSQRGLTGELFF
>TRBV30|.|TRBJ1-5
CAWSKARNQPQHF
>TRBV5-6|.|TRBJ2-5
CASSRRGALETQYF
>TRBV19|once|TRBJ1-5
CASSIELYQPQHF
>TRBV5-1|once|TRBJ2-3
CASAEGGLHTDTQYF
>TRBV4-1|.|TRBJ2-1
CASSQEDLGSDEQFF
>TRBV3-1/TRBV3-2|.|TRBJ1-2
CASTPGVRYGYTF
>TRBV28|once|TRBJ1-6
CASSLPGGGNSPLHF
>TRBV21-1|.|TRBJ1-5
CASSTRGKQPQHF
>TRBV25-1|.|TRBJ1-2
CASSGGLDGYTF
>TRBV6-5|many|TRBJ2-7
CASGTGTGLQQYF
>TRBV4-1|.|TRBJ2-3
CASSQVSGLASDTQYF
>TRBV5-1|.|TRBJ2-7
CASSLVEGTYEQYF